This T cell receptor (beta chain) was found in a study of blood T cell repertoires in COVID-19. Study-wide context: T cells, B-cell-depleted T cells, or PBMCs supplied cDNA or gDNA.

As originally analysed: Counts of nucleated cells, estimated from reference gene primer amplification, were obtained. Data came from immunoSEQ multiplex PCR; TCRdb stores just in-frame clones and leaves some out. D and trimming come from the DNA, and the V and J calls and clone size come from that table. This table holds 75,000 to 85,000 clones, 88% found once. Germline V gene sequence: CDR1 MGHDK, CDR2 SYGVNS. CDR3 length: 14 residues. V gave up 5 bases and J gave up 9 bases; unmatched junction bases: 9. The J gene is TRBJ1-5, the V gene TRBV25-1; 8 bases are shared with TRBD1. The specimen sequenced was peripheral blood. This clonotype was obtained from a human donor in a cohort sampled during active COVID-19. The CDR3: CASSNDRGLGPQHF. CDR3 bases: TGTGCCAGCAGTAACGACAGGGGACTTGGGCCCCAGCATTTT.